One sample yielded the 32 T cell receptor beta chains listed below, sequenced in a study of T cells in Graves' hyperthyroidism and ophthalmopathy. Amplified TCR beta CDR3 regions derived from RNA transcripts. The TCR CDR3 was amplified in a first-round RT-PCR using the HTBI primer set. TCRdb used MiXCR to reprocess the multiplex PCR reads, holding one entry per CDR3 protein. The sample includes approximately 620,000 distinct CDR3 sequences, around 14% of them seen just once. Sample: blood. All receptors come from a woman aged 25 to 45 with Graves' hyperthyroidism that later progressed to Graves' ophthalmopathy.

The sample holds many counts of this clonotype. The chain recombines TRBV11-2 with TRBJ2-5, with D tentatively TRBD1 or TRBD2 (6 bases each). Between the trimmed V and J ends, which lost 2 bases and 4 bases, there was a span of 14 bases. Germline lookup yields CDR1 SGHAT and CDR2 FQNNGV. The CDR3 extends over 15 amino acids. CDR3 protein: CASSLTGGFGETQYF. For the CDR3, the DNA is TGTGCCAGCAGCTTAACCGGGGGCTTCGGAGAGACCCAGTACTTC.

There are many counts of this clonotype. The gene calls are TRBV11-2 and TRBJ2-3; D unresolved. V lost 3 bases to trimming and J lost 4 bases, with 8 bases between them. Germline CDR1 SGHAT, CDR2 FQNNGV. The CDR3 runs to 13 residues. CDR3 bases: TGTGCCAGCAGCTTTAGTAACTCAGATACGCAGTATTTT. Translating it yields CASSFSNSDTQYF.

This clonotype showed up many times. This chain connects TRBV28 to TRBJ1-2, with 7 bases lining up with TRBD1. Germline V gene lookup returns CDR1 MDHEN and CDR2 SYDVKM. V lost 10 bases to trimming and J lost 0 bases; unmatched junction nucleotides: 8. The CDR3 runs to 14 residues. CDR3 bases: TGTGCCACCTTAAGGACAGGCCCTAACTATGGCTACACCTTC. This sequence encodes CATLRTGPNYGYTF.

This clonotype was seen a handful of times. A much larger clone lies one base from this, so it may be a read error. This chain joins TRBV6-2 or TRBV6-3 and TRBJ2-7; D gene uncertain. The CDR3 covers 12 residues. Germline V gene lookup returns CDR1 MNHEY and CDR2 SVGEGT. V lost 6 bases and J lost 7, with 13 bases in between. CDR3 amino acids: CASRVVFSEQYF. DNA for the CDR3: TGTGCCAGCAGGGTAGTGTTCAGTGAGCAGTACTTC.

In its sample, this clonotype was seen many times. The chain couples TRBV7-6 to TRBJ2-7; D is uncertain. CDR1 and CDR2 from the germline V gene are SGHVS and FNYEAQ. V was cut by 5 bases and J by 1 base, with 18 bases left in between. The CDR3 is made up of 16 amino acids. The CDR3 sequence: CASSLRVPGGSYEQYF. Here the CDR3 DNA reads TGTGCCAGCAGCCTCCGGGTCCCCGGCGGATCCTACGAGCAGTACTTC.

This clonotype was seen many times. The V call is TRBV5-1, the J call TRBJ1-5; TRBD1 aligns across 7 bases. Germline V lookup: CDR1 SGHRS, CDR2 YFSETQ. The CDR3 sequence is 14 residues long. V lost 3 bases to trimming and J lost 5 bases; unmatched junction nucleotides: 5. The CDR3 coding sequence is TGCGCCAGCAGCTCGACAGGGCAAGATCAGCCCCAGCATTTT. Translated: CASSSTGQDQPQHF.

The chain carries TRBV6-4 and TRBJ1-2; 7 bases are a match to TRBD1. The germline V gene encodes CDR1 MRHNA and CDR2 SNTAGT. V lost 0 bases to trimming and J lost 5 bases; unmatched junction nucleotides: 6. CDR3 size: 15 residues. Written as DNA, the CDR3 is TGTGCCAGCAGTGACTCTCCGGGACAGATTTATGGCTACACCTTC. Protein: CASSDSPGQIYGYTF.

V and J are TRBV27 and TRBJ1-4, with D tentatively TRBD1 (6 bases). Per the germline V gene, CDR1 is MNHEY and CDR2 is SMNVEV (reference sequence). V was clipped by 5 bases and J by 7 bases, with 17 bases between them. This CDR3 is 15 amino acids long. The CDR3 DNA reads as TGTGCCAGCAGTGTTTCAGGGGTACTGCCTGAAAAACTGTTTTTT. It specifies CASSVSGVLPEKLFF.

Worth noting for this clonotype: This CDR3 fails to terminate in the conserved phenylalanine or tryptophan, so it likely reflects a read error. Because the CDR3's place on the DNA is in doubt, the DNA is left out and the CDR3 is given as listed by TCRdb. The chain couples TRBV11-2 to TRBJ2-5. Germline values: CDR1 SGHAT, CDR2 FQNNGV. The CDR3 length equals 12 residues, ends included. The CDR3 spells CASSLGQETPYL.

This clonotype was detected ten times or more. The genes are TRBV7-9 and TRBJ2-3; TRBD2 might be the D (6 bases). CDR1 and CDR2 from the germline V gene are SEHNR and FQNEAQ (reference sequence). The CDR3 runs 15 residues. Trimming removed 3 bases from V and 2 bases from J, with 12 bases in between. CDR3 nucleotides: TGTGCCAGCAGCTTCCCTAGCGCCAACACAGATACGCAGTATTTT. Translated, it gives CASSFPSANTDTQYF.

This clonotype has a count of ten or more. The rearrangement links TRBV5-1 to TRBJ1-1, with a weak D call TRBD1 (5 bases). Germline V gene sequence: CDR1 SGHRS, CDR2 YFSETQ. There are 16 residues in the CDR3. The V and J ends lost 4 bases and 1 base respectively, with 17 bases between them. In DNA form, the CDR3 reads TGCGCCAGCAGCCTGGGACTGCCGTTAGGGAACACTGAAGCTTTCTTT. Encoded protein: CASSLGLPLGNTEAFF.

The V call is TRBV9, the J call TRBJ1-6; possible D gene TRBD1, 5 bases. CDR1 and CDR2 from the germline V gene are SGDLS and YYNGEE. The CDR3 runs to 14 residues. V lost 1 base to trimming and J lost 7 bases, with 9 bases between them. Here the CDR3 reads CASSVPGPNSPLHF. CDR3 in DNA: TGTGCCAGCAGCGTACCGGGACCAAATTCACCCCTCCACTTT.

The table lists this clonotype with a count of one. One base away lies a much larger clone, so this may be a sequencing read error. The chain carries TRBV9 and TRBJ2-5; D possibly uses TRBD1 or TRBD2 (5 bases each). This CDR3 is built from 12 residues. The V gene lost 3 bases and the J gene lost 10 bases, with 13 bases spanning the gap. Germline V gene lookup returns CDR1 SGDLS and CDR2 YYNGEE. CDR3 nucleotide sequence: TGTGCCAGCAGCGCCCGAGAGGGGATCCAGTACTTC. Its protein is CASSAREGIQYF. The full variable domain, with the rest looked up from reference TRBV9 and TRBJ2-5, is DSGVTQTPKHLITATGQRVTLRCSPRSGDLSVYWYQQSLDQGLQFLIQYYNGEERAKGNILERFSAQQFPDLHSELNLSSLELGDSALYFCASSAREGIQYFGPGTRLLVL.

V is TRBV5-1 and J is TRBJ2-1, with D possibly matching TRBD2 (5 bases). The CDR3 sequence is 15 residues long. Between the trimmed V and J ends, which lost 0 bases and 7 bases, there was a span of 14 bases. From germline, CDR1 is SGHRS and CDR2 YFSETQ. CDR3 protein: CASSLVGFSANEQFF. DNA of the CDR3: TGCGCCAGCAGCTTGGTGGGATTTAGCGCGAATGAGCAGTTCTTC.

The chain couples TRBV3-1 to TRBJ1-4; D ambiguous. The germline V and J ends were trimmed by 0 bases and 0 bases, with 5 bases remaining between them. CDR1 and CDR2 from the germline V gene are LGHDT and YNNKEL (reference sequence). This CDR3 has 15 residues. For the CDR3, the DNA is TGTGCCAGCAGCCAAGAGGGCACAACTAATGAAAAACTGTTTTTT. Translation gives CASSQEGTTNEKLFF.

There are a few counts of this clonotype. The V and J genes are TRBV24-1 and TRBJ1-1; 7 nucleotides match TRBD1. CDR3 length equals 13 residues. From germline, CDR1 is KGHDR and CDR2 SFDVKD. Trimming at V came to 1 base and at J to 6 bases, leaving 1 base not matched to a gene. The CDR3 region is CATSDLTGAEAFF. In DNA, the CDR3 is TGTGCCACCAGTGATTTAACAGGGGCTGAAGCTTTCTTT.

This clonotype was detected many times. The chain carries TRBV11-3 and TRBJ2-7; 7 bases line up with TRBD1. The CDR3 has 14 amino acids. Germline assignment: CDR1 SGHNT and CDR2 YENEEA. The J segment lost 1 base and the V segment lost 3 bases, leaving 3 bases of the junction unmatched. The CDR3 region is CASSLHRGSYEQYF. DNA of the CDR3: TGTGCCAGCAGCTTGCACAGGGGTTCCTACGAGCAGTACTTC.

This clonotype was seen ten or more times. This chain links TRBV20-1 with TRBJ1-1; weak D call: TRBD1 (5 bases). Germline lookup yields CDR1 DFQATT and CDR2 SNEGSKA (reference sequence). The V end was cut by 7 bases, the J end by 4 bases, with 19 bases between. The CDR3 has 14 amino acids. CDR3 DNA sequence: TGCAGTGTTCGAACTGGGGCAGGGCCCACTGAAGCTTTCTTT. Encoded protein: CSVRTGAGPTEAFF.

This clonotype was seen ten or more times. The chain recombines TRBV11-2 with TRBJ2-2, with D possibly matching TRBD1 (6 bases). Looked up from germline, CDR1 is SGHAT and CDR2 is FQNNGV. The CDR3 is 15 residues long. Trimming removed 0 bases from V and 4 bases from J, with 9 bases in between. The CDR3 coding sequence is TGTGCCAGCAGCTTAGAACAGGGTCGCACCGGGGAGCTGTTTTTT. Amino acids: CASSLEQGRTGELFF.

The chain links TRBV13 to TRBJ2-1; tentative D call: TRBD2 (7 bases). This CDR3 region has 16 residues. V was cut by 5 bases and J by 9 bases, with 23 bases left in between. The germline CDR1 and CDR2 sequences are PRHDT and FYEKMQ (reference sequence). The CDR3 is CASSPRGGVTRGEQFF. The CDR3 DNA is TGTGCCAGCAGCCCAAGGGGGGGAGTGACCCGGGGTGAGCAGTTCTTC.

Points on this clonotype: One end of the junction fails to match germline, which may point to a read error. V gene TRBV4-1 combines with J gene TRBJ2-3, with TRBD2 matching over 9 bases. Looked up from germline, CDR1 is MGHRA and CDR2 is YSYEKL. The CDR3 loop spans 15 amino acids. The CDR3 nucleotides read TGTGCCAGCAGCACCACTGGACTAGCGCAAGATACGCAGTATTTT. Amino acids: CASSTTGLAQDTQYF.

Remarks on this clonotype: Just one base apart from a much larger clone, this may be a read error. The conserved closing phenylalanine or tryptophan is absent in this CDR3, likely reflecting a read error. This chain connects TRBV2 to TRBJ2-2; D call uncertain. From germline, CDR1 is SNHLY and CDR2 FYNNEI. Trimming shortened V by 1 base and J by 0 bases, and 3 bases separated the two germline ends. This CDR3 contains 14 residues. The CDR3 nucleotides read TGTGCCAGCAGTGAAGGGGCGAACACCGGGGAGCTGTTTCTT. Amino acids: CASSEGANTGELFL.

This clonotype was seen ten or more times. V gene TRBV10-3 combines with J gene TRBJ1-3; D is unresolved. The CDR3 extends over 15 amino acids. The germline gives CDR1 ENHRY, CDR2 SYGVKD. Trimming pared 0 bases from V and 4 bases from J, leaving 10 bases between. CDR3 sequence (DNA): TGTGCCATCAGTGAGTCGTGGGATCGAGGAAACACCATATATTTT. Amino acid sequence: CAISESWDRGNTIYF.

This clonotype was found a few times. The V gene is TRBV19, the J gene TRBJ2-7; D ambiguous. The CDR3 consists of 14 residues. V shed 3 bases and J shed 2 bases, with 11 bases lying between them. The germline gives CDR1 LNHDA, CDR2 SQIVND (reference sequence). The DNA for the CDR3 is TGTGCCAGTAGTATTCGACGGGTACCCTACGAGCAGTACTTC. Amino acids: CASSIRRVPYEQYF.

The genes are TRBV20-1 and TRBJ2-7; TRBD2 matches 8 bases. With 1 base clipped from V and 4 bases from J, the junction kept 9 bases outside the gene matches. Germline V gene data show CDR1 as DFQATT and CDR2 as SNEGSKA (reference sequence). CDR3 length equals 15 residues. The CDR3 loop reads CSARVPSGSPYEQYF. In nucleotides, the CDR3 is TGCAGTGCTAGAGTGCCCAGCGGGAGCCCGTACGAGCAGTACTTC.

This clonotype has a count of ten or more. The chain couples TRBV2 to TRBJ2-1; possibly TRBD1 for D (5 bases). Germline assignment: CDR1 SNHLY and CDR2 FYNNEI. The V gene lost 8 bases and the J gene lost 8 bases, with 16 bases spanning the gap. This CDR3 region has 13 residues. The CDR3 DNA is TGTGCCAGCGATCCCGGGTCAGGGTATGAGCAGTTCTTC. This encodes CASDPGSGYEQFF.

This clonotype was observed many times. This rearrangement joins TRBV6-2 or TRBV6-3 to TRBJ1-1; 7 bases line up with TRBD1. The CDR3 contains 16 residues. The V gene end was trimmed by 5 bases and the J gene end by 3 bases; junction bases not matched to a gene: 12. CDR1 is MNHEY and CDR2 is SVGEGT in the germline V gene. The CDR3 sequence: CASSPYQLTGDTEAFF. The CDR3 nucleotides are TGTGCCAGCAGTCCGTACCAACTAACAGGGGACACTGAAGCTTTCTTT.

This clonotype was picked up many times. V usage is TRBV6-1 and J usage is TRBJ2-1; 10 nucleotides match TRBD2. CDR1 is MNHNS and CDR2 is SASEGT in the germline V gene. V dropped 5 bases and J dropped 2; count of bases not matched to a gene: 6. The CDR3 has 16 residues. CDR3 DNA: TGTGCCAGCAGTTCCGGACTAGCGGCCACCTACAATGAGCAGTTCTTC. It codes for CASSSGLAATYNEQFF.

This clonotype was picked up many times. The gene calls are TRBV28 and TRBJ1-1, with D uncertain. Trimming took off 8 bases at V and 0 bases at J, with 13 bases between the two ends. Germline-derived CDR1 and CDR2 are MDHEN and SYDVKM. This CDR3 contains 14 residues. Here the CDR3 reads CASLAHFLNTEAFF. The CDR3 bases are TGTGCCAGCTTAGCCCATTTTTTGAACACTGAAGCTTTCTTT.

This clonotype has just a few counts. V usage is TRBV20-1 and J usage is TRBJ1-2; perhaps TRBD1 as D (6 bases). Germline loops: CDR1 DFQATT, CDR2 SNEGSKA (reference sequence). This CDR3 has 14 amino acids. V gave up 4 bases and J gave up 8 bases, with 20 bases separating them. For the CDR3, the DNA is TGCAGTGCTACGGGTTTCCGGGGGGCGCGGGGCTACACCTTC. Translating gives CSATGFRGARGYTF.

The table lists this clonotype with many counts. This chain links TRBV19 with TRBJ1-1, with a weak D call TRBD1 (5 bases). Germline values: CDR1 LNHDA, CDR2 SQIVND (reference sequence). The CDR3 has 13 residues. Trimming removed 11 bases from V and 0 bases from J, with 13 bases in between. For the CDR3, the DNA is TGTGCCGCCCAGAAGGGGATGAACACTGAAGCTTTCTTT. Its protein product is CAAQKGMNTEAFF.

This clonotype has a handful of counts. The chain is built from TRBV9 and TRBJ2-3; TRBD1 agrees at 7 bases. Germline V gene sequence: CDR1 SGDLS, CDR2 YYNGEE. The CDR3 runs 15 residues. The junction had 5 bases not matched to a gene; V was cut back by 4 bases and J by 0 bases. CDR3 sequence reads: CASSTRGQSTDTQYF. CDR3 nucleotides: TGTGCCAGCAGCACAAGGGGACAGAGCACAGATACGCAGTATTTT.